Below, 16 T cell receptor beta chains from the same sample are listed, as sequenced in a study of T-cell memory formation after mild COVID-19. Each CDR3 protein gets one entry after TCRdb re-called the 5' RACE reads with MiXCR. The data contain over 120,000 distinct CDR3 sequences, around 27% of them singletons. Input material: PBMCs or a T cell subset sorted from them (not recorded which). These receptors originate from an adult woman who had mild COVID-19 (a few samples of this study predate the infection). Cell type and time point are not known.

V and J are TRBV7-9 and TRBJ2-7; D not resolved. This CDR3 comprises 11 residues. V shed 5 bases and J shed 6 bases, with 8 bases lying between them. Germline assignment: CDR1 SEHNR and CDR2 FQNEAQ (reference sequence). The CDR3 is CASSGEGEQYF. The CDR3 bases are TGTGCCAGCAGCGGAGAAGGCGAGCAGTACTTC.

The CDR3 is CASSAPEGSTDTQYF. CDR3 bases: TGTGCCAGCAGCGCCCCCGAGGGGAGCACAGATACGCAGTATTTT. The chain carries TRBV9 and TRBJ2-3; D may be TRBD1 or TRBD2 (5 bases each). Between the trimmed V and J ends, which lost 3 bases and 0 bases, there was a span of 11 bases. CDR1 is SGDLS, CDR2 YYNGEE, per germline. This CDR3 contains 15 residues.

This clonotype was detected ten times or more. The gene calls are TRBV4-1 and TRBJ2-7, with TRBD1 as a possible D gene (6 bases). This CDR3 spans 16 amino acids. Germline V gene data show CDR1 as MGHRA and CDR2 as YSYEKL. V lost 0 bases, J lost 0 bases, and 12 bases lay in between. The CDR3 nucleotides read TGCGCCAGCAGCCAAGACGACAGGAGTGGCTCCTACGAGCAGTACTTC. This codes for CASSQDDRSGSYEQYF.

The chain has TRBV20-1 and TRBJ2-5, with D possibly TRBD2 on 6 matching bases. Germline-derived CDR1 and CDR2 are DFQATT and SNEGSKA (reference sequence). This CDR3 spans 15 amino acids. The V end was cut by 6 bases, the J end by 3 bases, with 20 bases between. DNA of the CDR3: TGCAGTGCGCCCGTAACGGGGACTGAAAAAGAGACCCAGTACTTC. Protein sequence: CSAPVTGTEKETQYF.

The CDR3 bases are TGTGCCACCAGTGATTTACCAAATAATGAGCAGTTCTTC. Encoded protein: CATSDLPNNEQFF. The chain joins TRBV24-1 to TRBJ2-1, with no clear D. Germline assignment: CDR1 KGHDR and CDR2 SFDVKD. Trimming pared 1 base from V and 7 bases from J, leaving 7 bases between. CDR3 length: 13 amino acids.

This clonotype has a handful of counts. This chain links TRBV10-3 with TRBJ2-3; 7 nucleotides align to TRBD1. This CDR3 region has 14 residues. Unmatched junction bases numbered 7, after V lost 10 bases and J lost 0 bases. Per germline, CDR1 ENHRY and CDR2 SYGVKD. The CDR3 sequence: CATRQGTSTDTQYF. The CDR3 bases are TGTGCCACCCGACAGGGCACTAGCACAGATACGCAGTATTTT.

The CDR3 DNA reads TGTGCCAGCAGTCACGGGTCTCCGCCGGAGTACTTC. Translation: CASSHGSPPEYF. The chain joins TRBV6-2 or TRBV6-3 to TRBJ2-7; no definite D call. From germline, CDR1 is MNHEY and CDR2 SVGEGT. V dropped 5 bases and J dropped 11 bases, with 16 bases sitting between them. CDR3 length: 12 residues.

The sample holds a few counts of this clonotype. The chain joins TRBV15 to TRBJ2-2; D call uncertain. Trimming removed 10 bases at V and 5 bases at J, with 11 bases between. Germline CDR1 reads LNHNV; CDR2 reads YYDKDF (reference sequence). This CDR3 is 12 amino acids long. The CDR3 DNA reads TGTGCCATAGATCCTGGGACCGGGGAGCTGTTTTTT. Residues: CAIDPGTGELFF.

This clonotype occurred a few times. This chain joins TRBV7-6 and TRBJ1-5; possible D gene TRBD1, 5 bases. Trimming cost V 1 base and J 7 bases, with 14 bases left between them. Germline V gene data show CDR1 as SGHVS and CDR2 as FNYEAQ. There are 15 residues in the CDR3. This CDR3 reads CASSLGATGDQPQHF. The CDR3 DNA reads as TGTGCCAGCAGCTTAGGAGCCACCGGGGACCAGCCCCAGCATTTT.

The gene calls are TRBV23-1 and TRBJ2-5, with no clear D. TRBV23-1 belongs to the ORF category, with a function that is uncertain. V was pared by 7 bases and J by 4 bases, with 4 bases between. This CDR3 region has 10 residues. CDR3 protein: CASKIETQYF. The DNA for the CDR3 is TGCGCCAGCAAAATAGAGACCCAGTACTTC.

This clonotype was observed at least ten times. This chain links TRBV5-1 with TRBJ1-1, with 8 bases aligning to TRBD1. V shed 2 bases, J shed 1 base, and the junction held 13 bases outside the gene matches. CDR3 size: 18 residues. From germline, CDR1 is SGHRS and CDR2 YFSETQ. Written as DNA, the CDR3 is TGCGCCAGCAGCTTCCCAATCGGGACAGGCCCAGGGAACACTGAAGCTTTCTTT. Residues: CASSFPIGTGPGNTEAFF.

The V gene is TRBV20-1, the J gene TRBJ2-7; D not certain. Trimming removed 0 bases from V and 3 bases from J, with 18 bases in between. The CDR3 has 16 residues. Germline CDR1 is DFQATT and CDR2 is SNEGSKA (reference sequence). The chain's CDR3 is CSAREARISPLYEQYF. Written as DNA, the CDR3 is TGCAGTGCTAGAGAAGCGAGAATATCCCCTCTCTACGAGCAGTACTTC.

V and J are TRBV7-2 and TRBJ2-5; a possible D gene is TRBD2 (7 bases). Trimming left V 5 bases short and J 3 bases short, with 19 bases between. The length of the CDR3 is 16 residues. The V gene's germline CDR1 is SGHTA and CDR2 FQGNSA. CDR3 sequence: CASSLPGVREEETQYF. CDR3 DNA sequence: TGTGCCAGCAGCCTCCCAGGGGTTCGGGAGGAAGAGACCCAGTACTTC.

This clonotype has more than one count but fewer than ten. This chain connects TRBV7-9 to TRBJ1-2; D is undetermined. CDR3 length: 15 amino acids. Trimming removed 3 bases from V and 3 bases from J, with 14 bases in between. Germline V gene sequence: CDR1 SEHNR, CDR2 FQNEAQ (reference sequence). The CDR3 DNA follows: TGTGCCAGCAGCTTCGATTATGGGGTCGACTATGGCTACACCTTC. It specifies CASSFDYGVDYGYTF.

This clonotype showed up just a few times. V is TRBV7-8 and J is TRBJ1-4; TRBD1 is a possible D gene (5 bases). CDR3 length: 14 residues. V shed 1 base and J shed 6 bases, with 9 bases lying between them. Germline assignment: CDR1 SGHVS and CDR2 FQNEAQ. CDR3 nucleotides: TGTGCCAGCAGCTTAGAGTGGGGGGATGAAAAACTGTTTTTT. This codes for CASSLEWGDEKLFF.

This clonotype was detected only a few times. The chain employs TRBV9 and TRBJ1-1; TRBD1 is a possible D gene (5 bases). Deletions cut 3 bases from V and 3 bases from J, with 9 bases between. CDR3 size: 13 residues. CDR1 SGDLS and CDR2 YYNGEE come from the germline V gene. CDR3 amino acids: CASSAGTDTEAFF. In DNA, the CDR3 is TGTGCCAGCAGCGCAGGGACGGACACTGAAGCTTTCTTT.